This TCR beta chain was observed in a study of T cell responses to AZD1222 COVID-19 vaccine. Study results and caveats: Epitopes outside B.1.351 and B.1.1.7 mutated regions reportedly drew nearly half of spike TCRs. Among those given AZD1222, only 6 or 7 were seropositive at baseline. Increased Spike-specific TCR breadth and depth were observed after two AZD1222 doses. White British donors predominated, females outnumbered males, and clonal diversity was possibly underestimated.

This CDR3 has 14 residues. Germline CDR1 and CDR2: SGHAT and FQNNGV. V was clipped by 1 base and J by 12 bases, with 19 bases between them. Here immunoSEQ multiplex PCR was the method, and the copy in TCRdb shows in-frame clones only, minus some. This table holds around 160,000 clones, around nine tenths found once. About this clone: Its antigen is currently unknown.

Sequenced here: peripheral blood, sampled on day 0 of MenACWY control vaccination. The TCR was taken from an adult in good health. V usage is TRBV11-2 and J usage is TRBJ2-7, with a possible D match to TRBD2 (5 bases). CDR3 coding DNA: TGTGCCAGCAGCTTAGCGAGGACTCCTATGGAACCGTACTTC. As protein: CASSLARTPMEPYF. Together with reference TRBV11-2 and TRBJ2-7, the CDR3 gives the full variable domain: EAGVAQSPRYKIIEKRQSVAFWCNPISGHATLYWYQQILGQGPKLLIQFQNNGVVDDSQLPKDRFSAERLKGVDSTLKIQPAKLEDSAVYLCASSLARTPMEPYFGPGTRLTVT.